Listed below are T cell receptor beta chains from one sample, sequenced in a study of technical replicates of blood from a few donors. The method was immunoSEQ multiplex PCR; TCRdb's version includes in-frame clones alone and lacks a portion of them. This sample yields approximately 70,000 clones, of which 91% are seen a single time; 4.7% belongs to the top ten. Sequenced input: PBMCs. The receptor source for this set is a human donor in good health. Some clones in this sample may be carry-over from other donors' samples. CDR3s include the opening cysteine and the closing phenylalanine or tryptophan. D genes are given only for firm matches. Expanded clones get a size class; other rows say once, few or many, or leave the size out.

TRBV5-1	TRBJ1-2	-	TRBD1	TGCGCCAGCAGCGAAACCCCCGGGACAGGGGTGGACTATGGCTACACCTTC	CASSETPGTGVDYGYTF
TRBV13	TRBJ2-7	-	TRBD2	TGTGCCAGCAGCCTTGGGAGGGGAGCGTACGAGCAGTACTTC	CASSLGRGAYEQYF
TRBV6-5	TRBJ1-5	-	-	TGTGCCAGCAGTTACTCGTATGCAGGCAATCAGCCCCAGCATTTT	CASSYSYAGNQPQHF
TRBV11-2	TRBJ1-3	once	-	TGTGCCAGCAGCCCGACGGGAGGGACTGGAAACACCATATATTTT	CASSPTGGTGNTIYF
TRBV7-9	TRBJ2-5	-	TRBD1	TGTGCCAGCAGCTTGGGGGACAGGGATTTCGAGACCCAGTACTTC	CASSLGDRDFETQYF
TRBV7-2	TRBJ2-3	-	TRBD2	TGTGCCAGCAGCCACACCCACTTCGAGGGAGGGCCCCTAAGTTATACGCAGTATTTT	CASSHTHFEGGPLSYTQYF
TRBV6-1	TRBJ2-3	-	TRBD1	TGTGCCAGCACGACAGGGGACACAGATACGCAGTATTTT	CASTTGDTDTQYF
TRBV5-1	TRBJ1-1	-	TRBD1	TGCGCCAGCAGCTCCTACTTGACAGGGGTAAAGGCTGAAGCTTTCTTT	CASSSYLTGVKAEAFF
TRBV7-9	TRBJ2-1	-	-	TGTGCCAGCAGCTTAAACACCTTGTTGGAGCAGTTCTTC	CASSLNTLLEQFF
TRBV7-8	TRBJ1-3	-	TRBD1	TGTGCCAGCAGCTTAGGGCAGGGGGCACACTCTGGAAACACCATATATTTT	CASSLGQGAHSGNTIYF
TRBV15	TRBJ1-5	-	-	TGTGCCACCGCTGAGCGTACGAGCAATCAGCCCCAGCATTTT	CATAERTSNQPQHF
TRBV7-3	TRBJ1-2	-	TRBD1	TGTGCCAGCAGCCAGGGACAGGGTTACGGCTACACCTTC	CASSQGQGYGYTF
TRBV7-7	TRBJ2-3	-	-	TGTGCCTCCGCCTCGGACGGGAGCGGGGATACGCAGTATTTT	CASASDGSGDTQYF
TRBV7-9	TRBJ2-3	-	TRBD2	TGTGCCAGCAGCTTGAACCTAGCGGGGGGCCCTAGCACAGATACGCAGTATTTT	CASSLNLAGGPSTDTQYF
TRBV5-1	TRBJ2-7	-	TRBD1	TGCGCCAGCAGCCTCGGGACAGGGTGGATGGAGCAGTACTTC	CASSLGTGWMEQYF
TRBV5-6	TRBJ1-1	-	-	TGTGCCAGCACCGAGGACAGGAACACTGAAGCTTTCTTT	CASTEDRNTEAFF
TRBV6-5	TRBJ1-1	-	TRBD1	TGTGCCAGCAGTTTAATTAGGGACAGTGAAGCTTTCTTT	CASSLIRDSEAFF
TRBV4-3	TRBJ2-7	many	-	TGCGCCAGCAGCCAAGTAATTGCCGACAGCTACGAGCAGTACTTC	CASSQVIADSYEQYF
TRBV6-6	TRBJ1-3	-	-	TGTGCCAGCAGTTATAATCCTGGAAACACCATATATTTT	CASSYNPGNTIYF
TRBV7-2	TRBJ2-2	-	-	TGTGCCAGCAGCTTAGGTCTGGGAGACGGGGAGCTGTTTTTT	CASSLGLGDGELFF